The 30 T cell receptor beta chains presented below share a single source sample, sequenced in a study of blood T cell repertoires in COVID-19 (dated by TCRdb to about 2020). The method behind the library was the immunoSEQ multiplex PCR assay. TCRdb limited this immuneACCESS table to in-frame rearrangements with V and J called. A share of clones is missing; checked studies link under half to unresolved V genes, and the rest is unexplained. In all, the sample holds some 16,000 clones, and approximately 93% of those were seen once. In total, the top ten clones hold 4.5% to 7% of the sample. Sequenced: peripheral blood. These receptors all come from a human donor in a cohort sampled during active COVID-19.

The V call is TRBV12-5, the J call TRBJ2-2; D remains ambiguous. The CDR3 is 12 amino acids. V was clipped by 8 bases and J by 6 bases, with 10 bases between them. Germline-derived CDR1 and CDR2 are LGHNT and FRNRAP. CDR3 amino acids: CASSKESGELFF. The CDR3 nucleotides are TGTGCTAGTTCTAAGGAGTCCGGGGAGCTGTTTTTT.

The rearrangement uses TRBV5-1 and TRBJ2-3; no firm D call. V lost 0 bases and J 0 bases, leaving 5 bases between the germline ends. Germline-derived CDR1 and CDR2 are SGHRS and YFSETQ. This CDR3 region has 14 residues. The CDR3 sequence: CASSLARSTDTQYF. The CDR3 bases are TGCGCCAGCAGCTTGGCGCGGAGCACAGATACGCAGTATTTT.

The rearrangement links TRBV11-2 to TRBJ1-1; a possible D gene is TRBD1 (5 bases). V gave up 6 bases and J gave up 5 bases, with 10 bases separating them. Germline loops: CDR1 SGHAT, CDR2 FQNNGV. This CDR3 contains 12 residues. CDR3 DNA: TGTGCCAGCAGGCGGGGGGGTACTGAAGCTTTCTTT. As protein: CASRRGGTEAFF.

CDR3 loop: CASSQAPGLAGGTYNEQFF. In nucleotides, the CDR3 is TGTGCCAGCAGCCAAGCCCCGGGACTAGCGGGGGGAACCTACAATGAGCAGTTCTTC. V and J are TRBV4-2 and TRBJ2-1; 15 bases map to TRBD2. V shed 1 base, J shed 2 bases, and the junction held 6 bases outside the gene matches. Germline CDR1 LGHNA, CDR2 YNFKEQ. CDR3 length: 19 amino acids.

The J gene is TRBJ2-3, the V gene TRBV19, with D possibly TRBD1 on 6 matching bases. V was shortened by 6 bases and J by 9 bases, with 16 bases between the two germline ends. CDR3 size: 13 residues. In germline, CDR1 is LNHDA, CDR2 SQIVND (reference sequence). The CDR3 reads CASRVDRLGTQYF. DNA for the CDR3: TGTGCCAGTAGGGTTGACAGGTTAGGAACGCAGTATTTT. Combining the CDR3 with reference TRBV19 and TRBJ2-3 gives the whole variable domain DGGITQSPKYLFRKEGQNVTLSCEQNLNHDAMYWYRQDPGQGLRLIYYSQIVNDFQKGDIAEGYSVSREKKESFPLTVTSAQKNPTAFYLCASRVDRLGTQYFGPGTRLTVL.

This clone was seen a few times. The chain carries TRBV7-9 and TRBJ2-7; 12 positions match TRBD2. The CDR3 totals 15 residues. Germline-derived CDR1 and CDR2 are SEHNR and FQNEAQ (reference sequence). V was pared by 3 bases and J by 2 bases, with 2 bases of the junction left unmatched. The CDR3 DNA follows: TGTGCCAGCAGCTTCGGACTAGCGGGAACCTACGAGCAGTACTTC. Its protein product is CASSFGLAGTYEQYF.

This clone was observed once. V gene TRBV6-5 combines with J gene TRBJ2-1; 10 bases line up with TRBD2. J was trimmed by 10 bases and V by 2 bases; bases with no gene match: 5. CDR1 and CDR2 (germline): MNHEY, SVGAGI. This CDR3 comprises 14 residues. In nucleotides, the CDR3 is TGTGCCAGCAGTTACGGAGCGGGGGGGGGCGAGCAGTTCTTC. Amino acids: CASSYGAGGGEQFF.

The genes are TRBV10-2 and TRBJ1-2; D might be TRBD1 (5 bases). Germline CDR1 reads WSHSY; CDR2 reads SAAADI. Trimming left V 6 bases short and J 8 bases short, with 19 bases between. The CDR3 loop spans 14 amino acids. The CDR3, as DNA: TGCGCCAGCAGACATCCAGACAGCCGCCTGGGCTACACCTTC. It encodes CASRHPDSRLGYTF.

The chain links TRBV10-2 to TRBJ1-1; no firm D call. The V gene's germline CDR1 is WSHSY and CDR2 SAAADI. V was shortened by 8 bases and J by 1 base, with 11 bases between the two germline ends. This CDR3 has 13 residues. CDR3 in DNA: TGCGCCAGCCGACTTGACGGGAACACTGAAGCTTTCTTT. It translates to CASRLDGNTEAFF.

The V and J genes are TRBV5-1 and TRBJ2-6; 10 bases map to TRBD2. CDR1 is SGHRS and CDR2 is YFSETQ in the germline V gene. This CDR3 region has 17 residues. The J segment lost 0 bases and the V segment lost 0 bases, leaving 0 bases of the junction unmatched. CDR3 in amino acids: CASSLASGSSGANVLTF. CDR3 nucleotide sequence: TGCGCCAGCAGCTTGGCTAGCGGGAGCTCTGGGGCCAACGTCCTGACTTTC.

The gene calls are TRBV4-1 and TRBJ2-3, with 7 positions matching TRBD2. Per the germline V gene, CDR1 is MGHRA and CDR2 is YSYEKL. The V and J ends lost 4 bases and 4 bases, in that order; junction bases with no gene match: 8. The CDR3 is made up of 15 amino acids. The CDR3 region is CASSLGLVVADTQYF. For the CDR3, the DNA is TGCGCCAGCAGCCTAGGACTAGTAGTCGCAGATACGCAGTATTTT.

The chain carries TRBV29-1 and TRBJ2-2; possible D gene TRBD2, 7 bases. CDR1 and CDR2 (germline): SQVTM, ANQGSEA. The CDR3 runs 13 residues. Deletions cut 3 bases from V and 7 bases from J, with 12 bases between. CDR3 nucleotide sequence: TGCAGCGTTGACATGGGAGGGGGCGGGGAGCTGTTTTTT. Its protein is CSVDMGGGGELFF.

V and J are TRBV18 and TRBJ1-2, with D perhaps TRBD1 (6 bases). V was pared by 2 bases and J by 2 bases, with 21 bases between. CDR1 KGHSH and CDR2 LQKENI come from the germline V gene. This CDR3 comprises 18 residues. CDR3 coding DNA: TGTGCCAGCTCACCATCAACCGGGACATCGGCCCTCAACTATGGCTACACCTTC. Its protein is CASSPSTGTSALNYGYTF.

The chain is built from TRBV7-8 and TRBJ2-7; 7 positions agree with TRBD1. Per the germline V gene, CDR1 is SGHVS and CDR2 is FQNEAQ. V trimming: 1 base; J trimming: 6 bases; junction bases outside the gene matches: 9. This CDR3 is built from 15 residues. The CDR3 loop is CASSLGQGPSSEQYF. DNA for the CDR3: TGTGCCAGCAGCTTAGGACAGGGCCCCTCGTCCGAGCAGTACTTC.

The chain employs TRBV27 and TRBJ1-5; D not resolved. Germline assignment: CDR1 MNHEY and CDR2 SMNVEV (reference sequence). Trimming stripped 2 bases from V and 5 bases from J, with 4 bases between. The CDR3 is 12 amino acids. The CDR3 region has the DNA TGTGCCAGCAGTTTACAGGATCAGCCCCAGCATTTT. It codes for CASSLQDQPQHF.

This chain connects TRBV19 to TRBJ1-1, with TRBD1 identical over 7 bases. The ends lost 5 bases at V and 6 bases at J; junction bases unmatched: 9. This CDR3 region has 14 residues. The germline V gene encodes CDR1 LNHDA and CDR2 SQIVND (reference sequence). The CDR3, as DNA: TGTGCCAGTAGTGCAATCGGGACAGTGTCTGAAGCTTTCTTT. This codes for CASSAIGTVSEAFF.

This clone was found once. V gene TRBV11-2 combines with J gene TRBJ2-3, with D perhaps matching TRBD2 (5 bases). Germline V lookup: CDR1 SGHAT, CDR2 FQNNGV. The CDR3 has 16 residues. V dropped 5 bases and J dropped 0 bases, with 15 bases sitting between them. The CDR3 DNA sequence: TGTGCCAGCAGCCTAGTTCGCGGGCCTAGCACAGATACGCAGTATTTT. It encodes CASSLVRGPSTDTQYF.

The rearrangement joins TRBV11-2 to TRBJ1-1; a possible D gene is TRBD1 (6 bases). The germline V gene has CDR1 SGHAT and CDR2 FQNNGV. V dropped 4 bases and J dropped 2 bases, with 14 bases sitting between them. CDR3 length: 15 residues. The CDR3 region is CASSSPWTANTEAFF. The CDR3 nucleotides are TGTGCCAGCAGCTCACCCTGGACAGCCAACACTGAAGCTTTCTTT.

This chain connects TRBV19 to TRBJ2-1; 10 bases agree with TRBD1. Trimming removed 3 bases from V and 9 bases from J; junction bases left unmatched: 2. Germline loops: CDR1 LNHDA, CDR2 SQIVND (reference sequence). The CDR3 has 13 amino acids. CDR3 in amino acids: CASSMGQGSEQFF. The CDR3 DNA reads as TGTGCCAGTAGTATGGGACAGGGGAGTGAGCAGTTCTTC.

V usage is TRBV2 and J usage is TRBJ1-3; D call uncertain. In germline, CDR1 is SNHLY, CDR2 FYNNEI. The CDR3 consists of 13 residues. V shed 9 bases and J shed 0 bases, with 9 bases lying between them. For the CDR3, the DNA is TGTGCCAGTGTAACCGGCTCTGGAAACACCATATATTTT. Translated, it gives CASVTGSGNTIYF.

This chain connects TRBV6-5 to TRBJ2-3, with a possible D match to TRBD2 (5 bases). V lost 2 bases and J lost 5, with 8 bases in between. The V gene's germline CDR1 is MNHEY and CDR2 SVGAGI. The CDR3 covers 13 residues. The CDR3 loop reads CASSYTEGDTQYF. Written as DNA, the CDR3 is TGTGCCAGCAGTTACACAGAGGGAGATACGCAGTATTTT.

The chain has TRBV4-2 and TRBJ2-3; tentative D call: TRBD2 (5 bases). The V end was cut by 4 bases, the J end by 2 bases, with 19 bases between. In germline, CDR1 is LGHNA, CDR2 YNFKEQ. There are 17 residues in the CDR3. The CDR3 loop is CASSPSPTGGVTDTQYF. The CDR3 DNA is TGTGCCAGCAGCCCCTCCCCAACCGGAGGTGTCACAGATACGCAGTATTTT.

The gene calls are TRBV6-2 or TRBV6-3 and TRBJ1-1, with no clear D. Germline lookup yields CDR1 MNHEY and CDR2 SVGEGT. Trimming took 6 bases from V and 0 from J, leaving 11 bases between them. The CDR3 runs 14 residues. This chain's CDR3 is CASSPNTMNTEAFF. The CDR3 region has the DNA TGTGCCAGCAGCCCTAACACGATGAACACTGAAGCTTTCTTT.

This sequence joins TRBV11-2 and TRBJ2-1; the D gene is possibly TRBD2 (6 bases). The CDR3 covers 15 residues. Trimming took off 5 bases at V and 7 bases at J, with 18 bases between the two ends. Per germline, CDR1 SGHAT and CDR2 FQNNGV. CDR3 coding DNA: TGTGCCAGCAGCCCCCGGAGGGCCACTGGGAATGAGCAGTTCTTC. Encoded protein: CASSPRRATGNEQFF.

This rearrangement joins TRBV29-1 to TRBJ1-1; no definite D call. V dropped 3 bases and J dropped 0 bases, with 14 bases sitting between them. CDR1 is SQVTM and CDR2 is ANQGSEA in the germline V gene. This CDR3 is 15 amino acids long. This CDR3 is CSVDTKRVLNTEAFF. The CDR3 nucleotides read TGCAGCGTTGACACCAAGAGGGTATTGAACACTGAAGCTTTCTTT. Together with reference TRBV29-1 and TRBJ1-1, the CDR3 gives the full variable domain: SAVISQKPSRDICQRGTSLTIQCQVDSQVTMMFWYRQQPGQSLTLIATANQGSEATYESGFVIDKFPISRPNLTFSTLTVSNMSPEDSSIYLCSVDTKRVLNTEAFFGQGTRLTVV.

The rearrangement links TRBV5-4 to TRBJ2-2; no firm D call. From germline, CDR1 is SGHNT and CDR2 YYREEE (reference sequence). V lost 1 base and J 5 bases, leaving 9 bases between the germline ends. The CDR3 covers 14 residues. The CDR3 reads CASSLNPLTGELFF. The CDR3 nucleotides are TGTGCCAGCAGCTTGAATCCCTTGACCGGGGAGCTGTTTTTT.

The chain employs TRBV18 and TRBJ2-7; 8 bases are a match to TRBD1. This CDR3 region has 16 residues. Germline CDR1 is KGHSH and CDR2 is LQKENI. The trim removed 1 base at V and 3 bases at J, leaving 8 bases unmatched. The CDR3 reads CASSPQGQGAIYEQYF. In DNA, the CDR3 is TGTGCCAGCTCACCACAGGGTCAGGGGGCTATCTACGAGCAGTACTTC.

The CDR3 is CASSFGQGAIGEQYF. The CDR3 nucleotides are TGTGCCAGCAGTTTTGGACAGGGGGCAATAGGGGAGCAGTACTTC. The chain uses TRBV27 and TRBJ2-7; 11 bases are shared with TRBD1. CDR1 is MNHEY and CDR2 is SMNVEV in the germline V gene (reference sequence). V trimming: 3 bases; J trimming: 7 bases; junction bases outside the gene matches: 8. The CDR3 covers 15 residues.

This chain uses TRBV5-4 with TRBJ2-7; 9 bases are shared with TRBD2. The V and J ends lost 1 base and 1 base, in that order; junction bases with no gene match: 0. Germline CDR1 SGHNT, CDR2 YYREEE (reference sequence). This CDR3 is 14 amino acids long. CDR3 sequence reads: CASSLTSGSYEQYF. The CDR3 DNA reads TGTGCCAGCAGCTTGACTAGCGGGTCCTACGAGCAGTACTTC. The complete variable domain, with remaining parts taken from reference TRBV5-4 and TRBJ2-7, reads ETGVTQSPTHLIKTRGQQVTLRCSSQSGHNTVSWYQQALGQGPQFIFQYYREEENGRGNFPPRFSGLQFPNYSSELNVNALELDDSALYLCASSLTSGSYEQYFGPGTRLTVT.

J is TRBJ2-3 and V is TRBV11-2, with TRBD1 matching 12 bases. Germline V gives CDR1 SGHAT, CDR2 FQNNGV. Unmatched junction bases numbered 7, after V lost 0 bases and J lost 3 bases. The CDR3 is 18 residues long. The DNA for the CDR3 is TGTGCCAGCAGCTTAGAGCGCTGGGACAGGGGGCGGACAGATACGCAGTATTTT. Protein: CASSLERWDRGRTDTQYF.